This TCR beta chain was identified in a study of identical twins (dated by TCRdb to between 2015 and 2016). Concerning the study at large: To test whether fetal clonotypes persist, this study deep-sequenced TCR alpha and beta repertoires from monozygotic twins, from unrelated adults of various ages, and from cord blood. Replicate twin experiments were performed at different times using different library preparation protocols to rule out contamination. What the research found in general, with its limitations: Zero-insertion analyses could be partly confounded by invariant T cells such as MAIT and iNKT, although diverse VJ usage argued against such confounding for most clonotypes. Fewer insertions were carried by abundant cord blood beta clonotypes; a weaker similar trend was observed in young adult naive repertoires, while no such trend was observed in memory repertoires. Out-of-frame TCR alpha sequences shared between twins showed an excess of low generation-probability sequences compared with coincidental sharing between unrelated individuals. Excess twin sharing in beta out-of-frame sequences was weaker because fewer shared sequences lowered the signal-to-noise ratio. Recombination models systematically underestimated out-of-frame TCR alpha sharing in monozygotic twins but agreed with sharing between unrelated individuals. Because the same donors could not be followed over many years, conclusions were based on cross-sectional statistical analysis.

Library generation was performed with 5' RACE. The sample was run on an Illumina HiSeq 2000. A universal primer binding site was introduced by template switching, and a unique molecular identifier was present in the final cDNA, enabling accurate counting of TCR cDNA molecules. Specific primers in the conserved constant-segment region were used to synthesize first-strand cDNA for TCR alpha and beta chains. To control for contamination, every cDNA library carried two barcodes: a SMART-Mk sample barcode plus Illumina barcodes. Two successive PCR steps introduced TruSeq adapter sequences along with Illumina sample barcodes. TCR alpha and beta cDNA libraries were sequenced on the Illumina HiSeq platform with custom primers. On the authors' methods: MiGEC processed the raw reads to extract unique molecular identifiers, while MiXCR was used to determine the CDR3 positions. Recombination models were inferred per individual with the repgenHMM and IGoR tools using an EM algorithm. The tcR package in R was used for shared clonotype analysis, with sharing normalized by the product of cloneset sizes. Out-of-frame nonproductive sequences were analyzed to study raw recombination free of thymic and clonal selection effects. TCRdb reran the public reads through fastp at Q25 and MiXCR, keeping productive beta chains. For every CDR3 protein sequence, its rows merge into one entry that carries the most common genes and DNA. The V and J calls come from TCRdb's annotation, not from the publication. The sample yields roughly 690,000 distinct CDR3 sequences; less than 7% were counted once. The ten largest account for 1.5% to 2% of the sample.

Points on this clonotype: The antigen it recognizes is unknown. No base quality values were provided; no much bigger clone lies one nucleotide off.

Based on the germline V gene (reference sequence), the CDR1 and CDR2 sequences are DFQATT and SNEGSKA. The junction shows trimming of 3 bases on V and 0 bases on J, and the gene matches do not reach 8 bases of it. The CDR3, cysteine through phenylalanine, is 16 amino acids long. Only the CDR3 region is kept as DNA, spanning 48 bases read in frame from base 1. All donors were healthy Caucasians. The researchers also sequenced three unrelated adults who were not twins: a male aged 18 to 29, a male aged 50 to 60, and a female aged 50 to 60. Miltenyi CD45RO+ enrichment and human naive T-cell isolation kits were used to isolate memory (CD45RO+) and naive T cells from PBMC.

The source is a young man in good health. Source material: naive T cells sorted from blood. Sample cell subset or site, as interpreted from the label and publication: cells isolated with a human naive T-cell isolation kit. The chain is assembled from TRBV20-1 and TRBJ2-1, and 7 bases in between align with TRBD2. The nucleotides read TGCAGTGCTAGTGGGCCGGGACTATTCTCCTACAATGAGCAGTTCTTC. The translation is CSASGPGLFSYNEQFF.